This TCR beta chain was recorded in a study of CD8+ T cells in alopecia areata. As for treatment: oral pan-JAK inhibitor, 5-10 mg twice daily. T lymphocytes (CD4+ and CD8+) were sorted from PBMCs. This clone was counted a few times. Its antigen is as yet unknown. The CDR3 sequence is 11 residues long. Trimming took off 6 bases at V and 6 bases at J, with 11 bases between the two ends. Germline lookup yields CDR1 DFQATT and CDR2 SNEGSKA (reference sequence). Study-wide results and caveats: Having just one nonresponder leaves the connection between baseline CD8+ expansion and response unresolved. Among patients, TCR sharing was less clear than in mice, a difference possibly due in part to HLA diversity in the patient population. Tofacitinib produced a significant decrease in scalp clonality and in expanded CD8+ clones among the top 100.

Extraction and reverse transcription of RNA yielded cDNA as the sequencing template. Data came from immunoSEQ multiplex PCR; TCRdb stores just in-frame clones and leaves some out. The sample includes over 250,000 clones, roughly 63% of them seen just once. The sequence was obtained from a human donor with alopecia areata. The chain is built from TRBV20-1 and TRBJ1-1; D uncertain. This specimen consisted of CD4+ T cells sorted from blood, obtained around week 54, from a patient treated with tofacitinib. The CDR3 sequence: CSASKMAEAFF. The CDR3 nucleotides are TGCAGTGCGAGTAAGATGGCTGAAGCTTTCTTT.